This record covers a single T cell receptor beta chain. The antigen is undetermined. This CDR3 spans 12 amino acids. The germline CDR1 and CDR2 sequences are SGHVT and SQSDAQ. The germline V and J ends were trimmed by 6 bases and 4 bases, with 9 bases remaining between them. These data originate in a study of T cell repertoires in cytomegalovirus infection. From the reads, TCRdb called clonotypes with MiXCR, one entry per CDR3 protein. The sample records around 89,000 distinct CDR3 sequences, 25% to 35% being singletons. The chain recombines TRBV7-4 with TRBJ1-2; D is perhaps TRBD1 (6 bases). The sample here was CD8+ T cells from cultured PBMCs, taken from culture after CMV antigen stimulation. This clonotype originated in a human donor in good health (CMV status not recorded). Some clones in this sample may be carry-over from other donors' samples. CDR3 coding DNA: TGTGCCAGCAGACGGGACATCTATGGCTACACCTTC. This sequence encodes CASRRDIYGYTF.